This TCR beta chain is drawn from a study of blood T cell repertoires in COVID-19. Study details: PBMCs, B-cell-depleted T cells, or T cells were the source of the cDNA or gDNA that made up the material.

The V and J ends lost 1 base and 4 bases respectively, with 17 bases between them. Germline values: CDR1 SGHTA, CDR2 FQGNSA. The CDR3 length is 18 residues. Data came from immunoSEQ multiplex PCR; TCRdb stores just in-frame clones and leaves some out. The sample consists of some 100,000 clones, 80% of them appearing once. Sequencing was carried out using peripheral blood. The source of this sequence is a human donor in a cohort sampled during active COVID-19. The genes are TRBV7-2 and TRBJ2-6; D may be TRBD2 (6 bases). The CDR3 reads CASSLVAGGSPGANVLTF. In nucleotides, the CDR3 is TGTGCCAGCAGCTTAGTTGCCGGGGGTTCTCCCGGGGCCAACGTCCTGACTTTC. Combining the CDR3 with reference TRBV7-2 and TRBJ2-6 gives the whole variable domain GAGVSQSPSNKVTEKGKDVELRCDPISGHTALYWYRQSLGQGLEFLIYFQGNSAPDKSGLPSDRFSAERTGGSVSTLTIQRTQQEDSAVYLCASSLVAGGSPGANVLTFGAGSRLTVL.